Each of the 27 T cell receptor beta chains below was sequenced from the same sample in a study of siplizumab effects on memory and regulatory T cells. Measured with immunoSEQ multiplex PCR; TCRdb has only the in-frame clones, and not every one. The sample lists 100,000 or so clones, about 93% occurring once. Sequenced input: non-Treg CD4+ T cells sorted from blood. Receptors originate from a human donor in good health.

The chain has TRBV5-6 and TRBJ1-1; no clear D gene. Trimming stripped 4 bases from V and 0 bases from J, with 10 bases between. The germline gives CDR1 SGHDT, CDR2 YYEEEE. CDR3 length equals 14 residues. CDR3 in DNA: TGTGCCAGCAGCGTGCAGAACCTGAACACTGAAGCTTTCTTT. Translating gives CASSVQNLNTEAFF.

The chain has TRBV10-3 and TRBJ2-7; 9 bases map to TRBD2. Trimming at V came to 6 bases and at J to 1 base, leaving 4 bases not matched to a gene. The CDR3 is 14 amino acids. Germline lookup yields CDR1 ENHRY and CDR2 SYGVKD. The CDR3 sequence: CAIRAGGGSYEQYF. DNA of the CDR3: TGTGCCATCAGGGCGGGAGGGGGGTCCTACGAGCAGTACTTC.

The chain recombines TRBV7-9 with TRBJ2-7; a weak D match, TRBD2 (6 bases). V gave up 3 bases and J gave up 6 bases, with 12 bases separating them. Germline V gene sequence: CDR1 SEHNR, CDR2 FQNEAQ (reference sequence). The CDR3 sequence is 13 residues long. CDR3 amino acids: CASSLSSGAEQYF. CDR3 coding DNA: TGTGCCAGCAGCTTGTCTTCGGGAGCCGAGCAGTACTTC.

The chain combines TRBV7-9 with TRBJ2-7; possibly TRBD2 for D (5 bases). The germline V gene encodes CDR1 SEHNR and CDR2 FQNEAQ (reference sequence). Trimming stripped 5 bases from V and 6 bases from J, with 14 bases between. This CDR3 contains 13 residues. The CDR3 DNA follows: TGTGCCAGCAGCGCTCGGCTAGGAGGCGAGCAGTACTTC. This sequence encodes CASSARLGGEQYF.

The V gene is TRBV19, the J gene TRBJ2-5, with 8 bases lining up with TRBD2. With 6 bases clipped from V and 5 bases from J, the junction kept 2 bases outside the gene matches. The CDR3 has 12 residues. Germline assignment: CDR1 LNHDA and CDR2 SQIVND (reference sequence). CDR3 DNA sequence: TGTGCCAGTAGAAGCGGGGGTGAGACCCAGTACTTC. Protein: CASRSGGETQYF.

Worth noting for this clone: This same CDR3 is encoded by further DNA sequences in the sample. The CDR3 DNA follows: TGTGCCAGCTCCCAAACAGGGGGCGACACTGAAGCTTTCTTT. Amino acids: CASSQTGGDTEAFF. The chain is built from TRBV18 and TRBJ1-1; 9 nucleotides line up with TRBD1. Germline V CDR1 and CDR2: KGHSH, LQKENI. The CDR3 runs to 14 residues. Trimming removed 6 bases from V and 3 bases from J; junction bases left unmatched: 5.

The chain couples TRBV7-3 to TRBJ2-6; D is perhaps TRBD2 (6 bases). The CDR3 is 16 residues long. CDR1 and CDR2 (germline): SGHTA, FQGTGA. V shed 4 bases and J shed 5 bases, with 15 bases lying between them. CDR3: CASSSQRARRANVLTF. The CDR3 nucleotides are TGTGCCAGCAGCTCCCAGCGGGCCAGGAGGGCCAACGTCCTGACTTTC.

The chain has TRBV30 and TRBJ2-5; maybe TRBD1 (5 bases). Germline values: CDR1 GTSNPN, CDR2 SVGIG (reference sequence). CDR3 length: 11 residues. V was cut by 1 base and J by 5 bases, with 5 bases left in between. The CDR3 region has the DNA TGTGCCTGGAGTGAGGGGGAGACCCAGTACTTC. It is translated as CAWSEGETQYF.

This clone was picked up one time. The CDR3, as DNA: TGCGCCAGCAGCTTGGATCTTAGAGGCTACACCTTC. Amino acid sequence: CASSLDLRGYTF. The chain uses TRBV5-1 and TRBJ1-2; unclear D gene. This CDR3 spans 12 amino acids. V was shortened by 0 bases and J by 8 bases, with 8 bases between the two germline ends. The V gene's germline CDR1 is SGHRS and CDR2 YFSETQ.

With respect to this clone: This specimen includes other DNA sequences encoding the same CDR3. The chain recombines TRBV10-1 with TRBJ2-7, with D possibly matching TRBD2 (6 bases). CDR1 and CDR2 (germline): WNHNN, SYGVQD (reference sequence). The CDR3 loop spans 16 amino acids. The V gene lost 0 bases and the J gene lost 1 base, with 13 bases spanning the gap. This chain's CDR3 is CASSESSGVESYEQYF. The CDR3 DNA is TGCGCCAGCAGTGAGTCTTCGGGAGTTGAGTCCTACGAGCAGTACTTC.

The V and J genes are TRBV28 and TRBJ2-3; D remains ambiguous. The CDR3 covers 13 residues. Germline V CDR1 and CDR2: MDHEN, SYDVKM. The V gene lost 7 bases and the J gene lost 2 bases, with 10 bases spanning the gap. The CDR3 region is CASTSLVTDTQYF. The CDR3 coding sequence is TGTGCCAGCACATCGTTAGTCACAGATACGCAGTATTTT.

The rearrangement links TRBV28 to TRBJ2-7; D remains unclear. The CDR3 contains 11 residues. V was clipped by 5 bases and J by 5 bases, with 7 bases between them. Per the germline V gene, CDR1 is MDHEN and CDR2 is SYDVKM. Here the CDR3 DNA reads TGTGCCAGCAGTCCGACGCACGAGCAGTACTTC. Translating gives CASSPTHEQYF.

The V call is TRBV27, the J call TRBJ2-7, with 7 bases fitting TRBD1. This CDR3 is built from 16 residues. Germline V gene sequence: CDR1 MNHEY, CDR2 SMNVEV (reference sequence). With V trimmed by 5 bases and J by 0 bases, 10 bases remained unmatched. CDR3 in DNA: TGTGCCAGCAGTCCCCTGACCGGGACAGACTCCTACGAGCAGTACTTC. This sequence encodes CASSPLTGTDSYEQYF.

CDR3 amino acids: CASSPQPYEQYF. CDR3 nucleotide sequence: TGTGCCAGCAGCCCCCAACCATACGAGCAGTACTTC. V and J are TRBV7-8 and TRBJ2-7; D is undetermined. Germline assignment: CDR1 SGHVS and CDR2 FQNEAQ. This CDR3 region has 12 residues. Trimming removed 5 bases from V and 4 bases from J, with 9 bases in between.

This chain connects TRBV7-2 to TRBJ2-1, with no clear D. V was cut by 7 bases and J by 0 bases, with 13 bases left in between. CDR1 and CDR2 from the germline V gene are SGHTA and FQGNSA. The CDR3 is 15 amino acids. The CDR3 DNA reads TGTGCCAGCAACCTCGCTTTCGGCTCCTACAATGAGCAGTTCTTC. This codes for CASNLAFGSYNEQFF.

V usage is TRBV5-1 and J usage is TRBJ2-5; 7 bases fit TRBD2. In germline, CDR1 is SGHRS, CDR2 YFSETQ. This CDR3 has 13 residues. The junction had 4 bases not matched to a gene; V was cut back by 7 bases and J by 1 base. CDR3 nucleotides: TGCGCCAGCGGCGGGAGTAGCCAAGAGACCCAGTACTTC. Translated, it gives CASGGSSQETQYF.

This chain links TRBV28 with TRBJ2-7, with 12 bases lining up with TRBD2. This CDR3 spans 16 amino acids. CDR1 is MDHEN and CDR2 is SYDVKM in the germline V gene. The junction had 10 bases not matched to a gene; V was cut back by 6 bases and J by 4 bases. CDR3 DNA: TGTGCCAGCAGGACTAGCGGGAGAGGAAGGACGTACGAGCAGTACTTC. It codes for CASRTSGRGRTYEQYF.

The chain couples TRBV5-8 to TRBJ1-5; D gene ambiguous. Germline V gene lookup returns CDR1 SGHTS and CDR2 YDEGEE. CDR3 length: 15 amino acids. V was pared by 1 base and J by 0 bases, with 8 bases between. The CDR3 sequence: CASSLFMGSNQPQHF. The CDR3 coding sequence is TGTGCCAGCAGCTTGTTTATGGGTAGCAATCAGCCCCAGCATTTT.

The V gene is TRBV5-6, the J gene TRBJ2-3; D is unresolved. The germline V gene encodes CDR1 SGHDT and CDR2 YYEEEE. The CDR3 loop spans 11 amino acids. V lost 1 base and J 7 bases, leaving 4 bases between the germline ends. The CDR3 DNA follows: TGTGCCAGCAGCTTGTTACATACGCAGTATTTT. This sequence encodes CASSLLHTQYF.

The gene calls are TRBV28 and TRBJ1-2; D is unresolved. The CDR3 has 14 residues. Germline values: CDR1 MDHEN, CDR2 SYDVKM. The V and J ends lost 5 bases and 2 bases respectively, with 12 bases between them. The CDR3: CASSPDPGNYGYTF. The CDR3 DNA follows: TGTGCCAGCAGTCCGGACCCGGGGAACTATGGCTACACCTTC.

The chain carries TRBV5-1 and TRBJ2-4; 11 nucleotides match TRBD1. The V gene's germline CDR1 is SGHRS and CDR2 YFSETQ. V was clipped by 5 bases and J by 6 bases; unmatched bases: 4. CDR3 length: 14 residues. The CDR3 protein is CASSPGQGGNIQYF. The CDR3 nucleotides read TGCGCCAGCAGTCCGGGACAGGGGGGAAACATTCAGTACTTC.

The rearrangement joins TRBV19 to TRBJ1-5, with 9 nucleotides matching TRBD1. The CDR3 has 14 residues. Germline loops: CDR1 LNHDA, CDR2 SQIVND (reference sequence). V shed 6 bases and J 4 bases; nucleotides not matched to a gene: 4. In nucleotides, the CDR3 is TGTGCCAGTAGGGACGACAGGGGGAATCAGCCCCAGCATTTT. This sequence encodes CASRDDRGNQPQHF. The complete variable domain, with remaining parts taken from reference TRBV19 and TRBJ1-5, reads DGGITQSPKYLFRKEGQNVTLSCEQNLNHDAMYWYRQDPGQGLRLIYYSQIVNDFQKGDIAEGYSVSREKKESFPLTVTSAQKNPTAFYLCASRDDRGNQPQHFGDGTRLSIL.

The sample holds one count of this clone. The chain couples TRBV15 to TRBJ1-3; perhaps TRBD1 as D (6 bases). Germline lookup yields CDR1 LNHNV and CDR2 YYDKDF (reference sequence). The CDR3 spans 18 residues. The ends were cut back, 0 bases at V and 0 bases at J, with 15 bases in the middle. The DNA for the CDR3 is TGTGCCACCAGCAGAGATCGGACAGCCGGACACTCTGGAAACACCATATATTTT. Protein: CATSRDRTAGHSGNTIYF.

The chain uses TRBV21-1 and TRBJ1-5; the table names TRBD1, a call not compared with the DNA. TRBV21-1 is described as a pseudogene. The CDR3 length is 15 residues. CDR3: CASSKEVSGWQPQHF. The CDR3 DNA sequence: TGTGCCAGCAGCAAAGAGGTCTCAGGGTGGCAGCCCCAGCATTTT.

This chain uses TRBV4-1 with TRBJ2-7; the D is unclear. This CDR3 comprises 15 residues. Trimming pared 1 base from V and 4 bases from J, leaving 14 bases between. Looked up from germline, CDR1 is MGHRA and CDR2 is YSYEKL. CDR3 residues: CASSQVHGPEYEQYF. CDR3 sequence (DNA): TGCGCCAGCAGCCAAGTCCACGGACCTGAGTACGAGCAGTACTTC.

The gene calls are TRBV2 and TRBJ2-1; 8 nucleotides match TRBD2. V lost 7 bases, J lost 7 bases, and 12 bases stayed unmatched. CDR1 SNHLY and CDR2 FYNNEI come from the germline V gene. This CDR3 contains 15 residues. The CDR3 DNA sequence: TGTGCCAGCATTATCAGGGGACTAGAGGGGAATGAGCAGTTCTTC. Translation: CASIIRGLEGNEQFF.

CDR3 DNA sequence: TGTGCCACCAGCAGAGATTACGGTAGCTCTGGAAACACCATATATTTT. This translates into CATSRDYGSSGNTIYF. The chain has TRBV15 and TRBJ1-3, with D unclear. The CDR3 length is 16 residues. V was clipped by 0 bases and J by 0 bases, with 9 bases between them. CDR1 LNHNV and CDR2 YYDKDF come from the germline V gene (reference sequence).